This T cell receptor (beta chain) was found in a study of blood T cell repertoires in COVID-19. Study context: T cells, B-cell-depleted T cells, or PBMCs provided the cDNA or gDNA that served as material.

Trimming at V came to 5 bases and at J to 5 bases, leaving 8 bases not matched to a gene. CDR1 and CDR2 (germline): SGHNT, YYREEE (reference sequence). The CDR3 is 14 amino acids. Using immunoSEQ multiplex PCR, the repertoire was profiled, and TCRdb retains in-frame clones only, with some absent. The repertoire consists of over 200,000 clones, with 70% to 90% occurring once and the leading ten covering 11%. The study drew participants aged about 18 to 89 years from 20 to 30 US areas. Cohort allocation depended upon clinical history that participants reported. The recovered donors of Cohort 3 showed two negative PCRs, clearance, or symptom resolution.

The chain recombines TRBV5-4 with TRBJ2-3; 7 bases are a match to TRBD1. The sequencing sample was made of PBMCs or T cells enriched from blood (not recorded which). The sequence was obtained from a young man who had recovered from COVID-19. The CDR3 protein is CASSLGQVLDTQYF. The CDR3, as DNA: TGTGCCAGCAGTCTAGGACAGGTTTTAGATACGCAGTATTTT.